This T cell receptor (beta chain) appears in the sequencing data of a study of blood T cells in healthy people across ages. The germline V and J ends were trimmed by 0 bases and 5 bases, with 13 bases remaining between them. CDR1 is SEHNR, CDR2 FQNEAQ, per germline (reference sequence). The CDR3 extends over 16 amino acids. PCR was performed a second time for roughly 7 to 12 cycles using a sample-barcoded 5' primer and a J-beta primer mix. TCRdb itself ran the 5' RACE reads through MiXCR, one entry per CDR3 protein. The sample records around 1,000,000 distinct CDR3 sequences, roughly 24% being singletons. The same data also contributed to another study, on T cells of mothers and their children.

The V and J genes are TRBV7-9 and TRBJ1-4, with unresolved D. Material for sequencing was blood. This receptor was obtained from a girl aged 2 to 9 in good health. Here the CDR3 reads CASSLALQSSNEKLFF. The CDR3 DNA is TGTGCCAGCAGCTTAGCCTTACAAAGTTCCAATGAAAAACTGTTTTTT.